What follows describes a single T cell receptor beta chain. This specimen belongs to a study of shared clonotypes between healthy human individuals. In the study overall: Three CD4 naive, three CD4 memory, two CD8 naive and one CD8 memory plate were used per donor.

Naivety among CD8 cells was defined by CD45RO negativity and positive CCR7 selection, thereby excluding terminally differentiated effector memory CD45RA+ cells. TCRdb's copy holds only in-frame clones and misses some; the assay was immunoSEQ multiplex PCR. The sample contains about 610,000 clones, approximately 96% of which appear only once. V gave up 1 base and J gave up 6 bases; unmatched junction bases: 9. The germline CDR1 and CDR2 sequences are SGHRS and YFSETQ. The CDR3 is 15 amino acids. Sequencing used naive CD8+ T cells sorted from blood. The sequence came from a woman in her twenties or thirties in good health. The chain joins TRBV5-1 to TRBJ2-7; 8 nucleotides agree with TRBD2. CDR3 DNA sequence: TGCGCCAGCAGCTTGTCTACGGGAGGGCCACGCGAGCAGTACTTC. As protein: CASSLSTGGPREQYF. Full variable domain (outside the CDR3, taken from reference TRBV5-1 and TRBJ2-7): KAGVTQTPRYLIKTRGQQVTLSCSPISGHRSVSWYQQTPGQGLQFLFEYFSETQRNKGNFPGRFSGRQFSNSRSEMNVSTLELGDSALYLCASSLSTGGPREQYFGPGTRLTVT.